This record concerns one T cell receptor beta chain sequence. The antigen it binds to is not known. No base-level quality is on record; no much larger clone is a single base apart. After approximately eleven days of culture, CD4+ T cells were isolated with the EasySep CD4+ T cell isolation kit. PCR-confirmed SARS-CoV-2 infection had occurred in convalescent patients between March and December 2020, before the Alpha, Beta and Delta variants emerged in the United States. Half of the culture medium was replaced with fresh IL-2-containing medium on days 3 and 7. Unless noted otherwise, every peptide stimulation condition was cultured in triplicate wells. PBMC were separated from whole blood using Ficoll-Paque Plus gradient centrifugation and were then either cryopreserved at -140C or used fresh. The QIAamp micro DNA kit was used to extract genomic DNA from the cultured CD4+ T cells. The V end loses 7 bases and the J end loses 6 bases, and a stretch of 15 bases separates them. From cysteine to phenylalanine, the CDR3 is 13 amino acids long. Only CDR3 DNA is held: 39 bases, read in frame from base 1. CDR1 and CDR2 are drawn from the germline V gene: SQVTM, ANQGSEA.

Libraries were prepared through the immunoSEQ multiplex PCR assay. DNA from the cultured and isolated CD4+ T cells underwent TCR beta CDR3 sequencing. Turning to the authors' computational methods: The analysis removed non-productive TCR sequences, trimmed reads to the CDR3 region, and retained only CDR3s that were 7 or more amino acids long. The MANAFEST web app was used to pick out antigen-specific clonotypes by comparing their expansion in peptide wells with that in reference cultures. For clones to be considered positive, expansion at FDR<0.05 versus reference and all other wells, an odds ratio above 5, and a frequency above 0.1% in two replicate wells were required. Clonotypes significantly expanded in SARS-CoV-2 spike wells and in at least one common cold coronavirus spike condition were defined as cross-reactive. Using the stringdist R package, CDR3 similarity was measured by Levenshtein distance, and unrooted trees were constructed with ape in R 3.6.1. TCRdb re-hosts the immuneACCESS table, in-frame sequences only. Its copies lack some clones; in the studies checked, an unresolved V gene accounts for under half of them, and the cause for the rest is not known. That table furnishes V, J and clone size, whereas the DNA furnished D and trimming. Here the sample has some 63,000 clones; about 72% occur a single time. Around 25% of the sample belongs to the ten largest clones.

The data originate from a study of vaccination effects on CD4 cells after COVID-19 (dated 2022 in TCRdb). Some background on the complete study: The ViraFEST assay stimulated PBMC with viral peptide pools and then used TCR sequencing to identify antigen-specific CD4+ T cell clonotypes by expansion. Pre-vaccine samples were drawn from two convalescent patients 16 days and one week before the first dose, at 142 and 148 days after COVID-19 diagnosis. A few million PBMC per well were cultured with around 9.8 ug/ml peptides in IMDM containing around 4.6% human AB serum, about 9.6 IU/ml IL-2 and gentamicin. Participants received two doses of either the BNT162b2 or the mRNA-1273 mRNA SARS-CoV-2 vaccine. The study compared SARS-CoV-2 spike-specific CD4+ TCR repertoires before and after mRNA vaccination in COVID-19 convalescent patients and infection-naive vaccine recipients. The full study included 9 to 10 COVID-19 convalescent patients and several SARS-CoV-2-naive healthy vaccine recipients. Cultures from other donors in the study were sequenced with the Oncomine TCR Beta short-read assay on an Illumina iSeq 100.

Study-level results and caveats: For convalescent patients, new clones induced by the vaccine made up most of the post-vaccine spike-reactive repertoire, and these new clones were largely distinct from the clones induced by infection. Both infection-induced and vaccine-induced clones contracted markedly at late post-vaccination timepoints, which is consistent with waning T cell responses. The study was limited by a small number of convalescent patients, and early post-infection timepoints were lacking.

This receptor was identified in a human donor who had a prior SARS-CoV-2 infection. Rearrangement joined TRBV29-1 to TRBJ1-4; the D gene identity is not certain. The sequenced sample was CD4+ T cells from PBMCs cultured without peptide, obtained before COVID-19 vaccination. The nucleotide sequence is TGCAGCGGGAGGACGGACTTCGATGAAAAACTGTTTTTT. The translation is CSGRTDFDEKLFF.